One sample yielded the 6 T cell receptor beta chains listed below, sequenced in a study of CD8+CD57+ T cells in acquired aplastic anemia. Genomic DNA, the template, was used for profiling of the TCR beta VDJ and CDR3. TCRdb redid the calling of the reads with MiXCR, one entry per CDR3 protein. The repertoire holds roughly 51,000 distinct CDR3 sequences, about two thirds seen once, with under 40% in the top ten. Sequencing used sorted CD4+, CD8+, or CD8+CD57+ T cells (not recorded which) from PBMCs. These receptors all stem from a human donor in good health, serving as a control.

The CDR3 spells CASSPRTVIQETQYF. DNA for the CDR3: TGTGCCAGCAGCCCTCGGACAGTTATCCAAGAGACCCAGTACTTC. The chain couples TRBV3-1 to TRBJ2-5, with D tentatively TRBD1 (6 bases). Germline lookup yields CDR1 LGHDT and CDR2 YNNKEL (reference sequence). V lost 4 bases and J 1 base, leaving 13 bases between the germline ends. This CDR3 is built from 15 residues.

Here the CDR3 DNA reads TGTGCCAGCAGTACTACAGCGACCTACGAGCAGTACTTC. Protein sequence: CASSTTATYEQYF. The chain carries TRBV7-9 and TRBJ2-5; D gene uncertain. Matching the DNA end better, TRBJ2-7 makes the J call doubtful. CDR1 and CDR2 from the germline V gene are SEHNR and FQNEAQ (reference sequence). This CDR3 has 13 residues.

The J gene is TRBJ2-7, the V gene TRBV20-1; the D is unclear. CDR1 is DFQATT and CDR2 is SNEGSKA in the germline V gene (reference sequence). V was trimmed by 1 base and J by 2 bases, leaving 9 bases between them. The CDR3 runs to 13 residues. The CDR3 DNA sequence: TGCAGTGCTAGAGTCTACGGAACCTACGAGCAGTACTTC. It codes for CSARVYGTYEQYF.

The chain joins TRBV19 to TRBJ1-1, with D possibly being TRBD1 (5 bases). The CDR3 runs to 11 residues. Germline CDR1 LNHDA, CDR2 SQIVND (reference sequence). V lost 5 bases, J lost 9 bases, and 10 bases lay in between. CDR3 sequence (DNA): TGTGCCAGTAGTGCTTCAGGGCAAGCTTTCTTT. It encodes CASSASGQAFF.

The CDR3 nucleotides are TGTGCCAGTAGTTCCGGGACTAGCGGGACCTACGAGCAGTACTTC. It encodes CASSSGTSGTYEQYF. This sequence joins TRBV19 and TRBJ2-7, with 13 nucleotides matching TRBD2. CDR3 length: 15 amino acids. The trim removed 5 bases at V and 2 bases at J, leaving 3 bases unmatched. The germline V gene has CDR1 LNHDA and CDR2 SQIVND (reference sequence).

This clonotype has a count of ten or more. The V and J genes are TRBV30 and TRBJ1-1, with D perhaps matching TRBD1 (5 bases). V was cut by 1 base and J by 4 bases, with 13 bases left in between. Per germline, CDR1 GTSNPN and CDR2 SVGIG (reference sequence). The CDR3 runs 14 residues. The CDR3 DNA reads as TGTGCCTGGAGTGCTGCCGGGGGGGGCACTGAAGCTTTCTTT. This gives the protein CAWSAAGGGTEAFF.